This note documents a single T cell receptor beta chain sequence. This sample was included in a study of T-cell reconstitution after alpha-beta-depleted transplantation in children. The TCRbeta library was prepared with unique molecular identifiers. One entry per CDR3 protein results from TCRdb running MiXCR on the PCR reads. The repertoire holds 450,000 to 500,000 distinct CDR3 sequences, under 15% seen once, with 4.5% to 6% in the top ten. Trimming removed 1 base at V and 8 bases at J, with 22 bases between. The CDR3 has 17 residues. Germline-derived CDR1 and CDR2 are SGDLS and YYNGEE. J is TRBJ2-1 and V is TRBV9; the D call may be TRBD1 or TRBD2 (7 bases each). The source was PBMCs from the stem cell graft donor, collected from the stem cell graft. This sequence was found in a human donor who donated a stem cell graft to a child with combined immunodeficiency. CDR3 DNA sequence: TGTGCCAGCAGCGTAAAGCTCTCAGGGGGGGATTTGTATGAGCAGTTCTTC. This gives the protein CASSVKLSGGDLYEQFF.